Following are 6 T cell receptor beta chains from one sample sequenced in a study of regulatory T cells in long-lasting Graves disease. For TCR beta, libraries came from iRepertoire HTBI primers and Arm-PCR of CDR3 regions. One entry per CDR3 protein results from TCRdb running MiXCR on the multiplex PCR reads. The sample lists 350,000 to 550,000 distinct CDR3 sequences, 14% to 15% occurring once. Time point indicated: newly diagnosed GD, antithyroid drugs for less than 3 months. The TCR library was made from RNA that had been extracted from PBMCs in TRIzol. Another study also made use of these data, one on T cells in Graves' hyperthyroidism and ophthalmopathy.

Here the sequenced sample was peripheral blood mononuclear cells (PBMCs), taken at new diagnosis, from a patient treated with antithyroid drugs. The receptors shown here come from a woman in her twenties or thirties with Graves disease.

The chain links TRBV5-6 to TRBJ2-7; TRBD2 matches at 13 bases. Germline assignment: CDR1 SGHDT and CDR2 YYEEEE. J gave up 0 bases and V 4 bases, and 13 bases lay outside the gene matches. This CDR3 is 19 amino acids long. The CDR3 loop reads CASSRWRLAGGQPSYEQYF. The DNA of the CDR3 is TGTGCCAGCAGCCGGTGGCGACTAGCGGGAGGCCAACCCTCCTACGAGCAGTACTTC.

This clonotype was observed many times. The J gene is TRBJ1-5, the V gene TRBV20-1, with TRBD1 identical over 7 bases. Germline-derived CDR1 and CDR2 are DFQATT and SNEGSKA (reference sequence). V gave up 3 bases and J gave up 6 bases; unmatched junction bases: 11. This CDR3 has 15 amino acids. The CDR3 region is CSASAPDRVGQPQHF. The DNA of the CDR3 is TGCAGTGCTAGCGCCCCTGACAGGGTTGGTCAGCCCCAGCATTTT.

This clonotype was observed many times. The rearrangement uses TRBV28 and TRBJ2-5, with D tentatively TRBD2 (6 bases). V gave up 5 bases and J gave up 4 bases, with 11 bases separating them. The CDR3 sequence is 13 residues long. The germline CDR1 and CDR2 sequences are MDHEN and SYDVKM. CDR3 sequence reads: CASSAGGAETQYF. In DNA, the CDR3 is TGTGCCAGCAGTGCCGGGGGAGCAGAGACCCAGTACTTC.

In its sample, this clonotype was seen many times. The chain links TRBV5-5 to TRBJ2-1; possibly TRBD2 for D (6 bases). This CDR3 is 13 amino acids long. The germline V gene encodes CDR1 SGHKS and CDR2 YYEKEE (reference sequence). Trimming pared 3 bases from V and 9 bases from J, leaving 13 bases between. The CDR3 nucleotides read TGTGCCAGCAGCTGGCCTGGGCGGGGTGAGCAGTTCTTC. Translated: CASSWPGRGEQFF.

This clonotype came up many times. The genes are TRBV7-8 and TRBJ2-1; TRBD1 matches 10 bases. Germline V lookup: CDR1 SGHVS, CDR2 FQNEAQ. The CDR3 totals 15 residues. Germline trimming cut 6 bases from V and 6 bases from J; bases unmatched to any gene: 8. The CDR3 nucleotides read TGTGCCAGCAGACGGGGACAGGGGATGGGCAATGAGCAGTTCTTC. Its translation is CASRRGQGMGNEQFF.

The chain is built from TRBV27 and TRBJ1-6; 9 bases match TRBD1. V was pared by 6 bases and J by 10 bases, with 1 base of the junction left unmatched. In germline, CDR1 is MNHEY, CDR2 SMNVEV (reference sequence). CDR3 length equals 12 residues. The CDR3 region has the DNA TGTGCCAGCAGAGACAGGGGGTCACCCCTCCACTTT. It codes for CASRDRGSPLHF.